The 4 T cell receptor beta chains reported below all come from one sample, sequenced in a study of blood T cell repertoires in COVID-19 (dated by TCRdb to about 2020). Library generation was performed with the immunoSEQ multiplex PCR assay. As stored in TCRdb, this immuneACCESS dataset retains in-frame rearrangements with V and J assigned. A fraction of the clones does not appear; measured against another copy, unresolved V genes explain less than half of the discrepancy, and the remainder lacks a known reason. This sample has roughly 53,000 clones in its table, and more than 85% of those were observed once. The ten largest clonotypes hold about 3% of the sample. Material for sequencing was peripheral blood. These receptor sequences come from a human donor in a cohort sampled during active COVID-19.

CDR3 nucleotides: TGTGCCAGCAAAGCGGGAGGGCCCTACGAGCAGTACTTC. Translation: CASKAGGPYEQYF. The chain employs TRBV6-5 and TRBJ2-7; 10 bases map to TRBD2. Losses at the gene ends were 7 bases for V and 2 bases for J; bases not matched to a gene: 2. Germline-derived CDR1 and CDR2 are MNHEY and SVGAGI. The CDR3 totals 13 residues.

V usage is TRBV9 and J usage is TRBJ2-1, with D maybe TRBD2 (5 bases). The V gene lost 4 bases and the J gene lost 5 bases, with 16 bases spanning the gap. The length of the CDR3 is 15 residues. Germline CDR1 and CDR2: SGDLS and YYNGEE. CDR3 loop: CASSPLSALDNEQFF. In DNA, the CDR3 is TGTGCCAGCAGCCCCCTTAGCGCTTTAGACAATGAGCAGTTCTTC.

This CDR3 is CASSPLAGPDVLTF. Here the CDR3 DNA reads TGTGCCAGCTCACCCTTAGCGGGGCCCGACGTCCTGACTTTC. The genes are TRBV18 and TRBJ2-6; 8 nucleotides match TRBD2. The length of the CDR3 is 14 residues. The germline V gene has CDR1 KGHSH and CDR2 LQKENI. V shed 3 bases and J 11 bases; nucleotides not matched to a gene: 6.

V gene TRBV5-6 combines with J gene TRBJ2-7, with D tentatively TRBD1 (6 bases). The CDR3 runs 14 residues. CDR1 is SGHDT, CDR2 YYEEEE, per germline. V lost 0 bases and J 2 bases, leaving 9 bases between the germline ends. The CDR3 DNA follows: TGTGCCAGCAGCTTGGGACAGGTTCCCTACGAGCAGTACTTC. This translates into CASSLGQVPYEQYF.